The 4 T cell receptor beta chains in this list originate from one sample, sequenced in a study of human T cells and chemical hapten exposure. As to time point: patch test 1, 2 weeks after DPC sensitization. Documented treatment: therapeutic diphenylcyclopropenone sensitization with weekly scalp DPC. TCRdb redid the calling of the RACE reads with MiXCR, one entry per CDR3 protein. There are fewer than 500,000 distinct CDR3 sequences in the sample; 4.8% occur only once, and approximately 2.3% lies in the top ten. This specimen consisted of whole blood, obtained in connection with sensitization to the hapten diphenylcyclopropenone (DPC). All receptors come from a woman aged 50 to 60 with alopecia areata. Some clones in this sample may be carry-over from other donors' samples.

The J gene is TRBJ1-4, the V gene TRBV7-2; D is undetermined. Germline V gene sequence: CDR1 SGHTA, CDR2 FQGNSA. Trimming took off 1 base at V and 10 bases at J, with 7 bases between the two ends. The CDR3 is made up of 12 amino acids. The CDR3 DNA follows: TGTGCCAGCAGCTTAGAGGTTGGAAAACTGTTTTTT. Amino acid sequence: CASSLEVGKLFF.

This clonotype has a count of ten or more. The chain employs TRBV7-9 and TRBJ2-1, with 10 bases fitting TRBD2. CDR1 and CDR2 (germline): SEHNR, FQNEAQ (reference sequence). This CDR3 spans 18 amino acids. The V segment lost 5 bases and the J segment 4 bases; nucleotides outside the gene matches: 14. This CDR3 is CASSSMAGLAASYNEQFF. In DNA, the CDR3 is TGTGCCAGCAGCAGTATGGCCGGACTAGCGGCGTCATACAATGAGCAGTTCTTC.

The table lists this clonotype with a few counts. The CDR3 coding sequence is TGTGCCAGCAGCCTCGATCAATCTCCCAAATATGGCTACACCTTC. It encodes CASSLDQSPKYGYTF. The J gene is TRBJ1-2, the V gene TRBV9; D remains unclear. V lost 4 bases, J lost 5 bases, and 18 bases lay in between. Germline CDR1 reads SGDLS; CDR2 reads YYNGEE. The CDR3 covers 15 residues.

This clonotype was found a few times. The rearrangement joins TRBV20-1 to TRBJ2-7; TRBD2 agrees at 9 bases. Trimming cost V 4 bases and J 2 bases; bases outside gene matches: 6. Germline values: CDR1 DFQATT, CDR2 SNEGSKA (reference sequence). This CDR3 contains 14 residues. This CDR3 is CSATKRGVTYEQYF. The CDR3 coding sequence is TGCAGTGCTACCAAGCGGGGGGTAACCTACGAGCAGTACTTC.